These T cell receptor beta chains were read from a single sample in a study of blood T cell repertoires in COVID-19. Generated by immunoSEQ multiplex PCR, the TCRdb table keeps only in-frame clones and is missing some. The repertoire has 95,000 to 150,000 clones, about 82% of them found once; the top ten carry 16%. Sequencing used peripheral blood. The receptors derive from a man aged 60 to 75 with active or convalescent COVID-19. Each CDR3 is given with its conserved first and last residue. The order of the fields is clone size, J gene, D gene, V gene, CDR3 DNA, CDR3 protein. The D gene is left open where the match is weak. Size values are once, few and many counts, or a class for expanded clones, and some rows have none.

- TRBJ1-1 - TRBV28 TGTGCCAGTAGGAAGGGGGACACTGAAGCTTTCTTT CASRKGDTEAFF
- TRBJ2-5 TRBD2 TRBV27 TGTGCCAGCAGTATAGGACTAGCGGGAAGGGAGACCCAGTACTTC CASSIGLAGRETQYF
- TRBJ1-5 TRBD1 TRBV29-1 TGCAGCGTTGAGACAGGGGGTCAGCCCGGTGCGCAGCATTTT CSVETGGQPGAQHF
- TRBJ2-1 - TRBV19 TGTGCCAGTAGTACAAGGGACATCAACAATGAGCAGTTCTTC CASSTRDINNEQFF
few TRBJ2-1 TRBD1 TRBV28 TGTGCCAGCAGGCCGACAGGGTCGAGGAATGAGCAGTTCTTC CASRPTGSRNEQFF
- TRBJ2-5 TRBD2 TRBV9 TGTGCCAGCAGCGTAGCTAGCGGCCCCGAGACCCAGTACTTC CASSVASGPETQYF
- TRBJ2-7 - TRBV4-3 TGCGCCAGCAGCCAAGATAGGCGGAGCCACGAGCAGTACTTC CASSQDRRSHEQYF
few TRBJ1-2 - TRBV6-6 TGTGCCAGCAGTTACTCATCCGAGGGTGGCTACACCTTC CASSYSSEGGYTF
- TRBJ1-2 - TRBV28 TGTGCCAGCAGGCCCAACCGCGGAGGAGGCTATGGCTACACCTTC CASRPNRGGGYGYTF
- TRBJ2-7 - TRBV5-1 TGCGCCAGCAGCTTGTTCCAGGTGTCAACCTACGAGCAGTACTTC CASSLFQVSTYEQYF
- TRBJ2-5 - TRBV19 TGTGCCAGTAGGACTGGTGGAGAGGAGACCCAGTACTTC CASRTGGEETQYF
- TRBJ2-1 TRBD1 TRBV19 TGTGCTGACCGGGACAGATATTACAATGAGCAGTTCTTC CADRDRYYNEQFF
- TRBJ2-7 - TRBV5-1 TGCGCCAGCAGCCTAAACGACTACGAGCAGTACTTC CASSLNDYEQYF
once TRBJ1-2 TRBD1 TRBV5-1 TGCGCCAGCAGCTCGGGACAGGGGCCTTCACCCTTCTACACCTTC CASSSGQGPSPFYTF
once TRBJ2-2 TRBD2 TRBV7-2 TGTGCCAGCAGCCCTAGCGGGGGGCGGGGGAACACCGGGGAGCTGTTTTTT CASSPSGGRGNTGELFF
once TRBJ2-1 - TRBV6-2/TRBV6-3 TGTGCCAGCAGTTACTCTGACGGGTACAATGAGCAGTTCTTC CASSYSDGYNEQFF
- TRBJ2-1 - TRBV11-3 TGTGCCAGCAGCTTAGACGGGCGGGGCACACGGGAGCAGTTCTTC CASSLDGRGTREQFF
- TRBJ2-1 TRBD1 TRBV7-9 TGTGCCAGCAGCGACCCGGGACAGGGGCCCAATGAGCAGTTCTTC CASSDPGQGPNEQFF
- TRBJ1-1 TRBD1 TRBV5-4 TGTGCCAGCAGCGTAGACAGGGGGACCGGGAGCACTGAAGCTTTCTTT CASSVDRGTGSTEAFF
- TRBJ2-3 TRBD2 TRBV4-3 TGCGCCAGCTCTCAGGGACTAGCGGGAGAGGTGGGCACAGATACGCAGTATTTT CASSQGLAGEVGTDTQYF
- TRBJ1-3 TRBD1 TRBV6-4 TGTGCCAGCCCCCCCGCGGGACAGGCCGGGAACACCATATATTTT CASPPAGQAGNTIYF
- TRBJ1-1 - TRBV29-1 TGCAGCGTTGTTTTATACTGGAGCACTGAAGCTTTCTTT CSVVLYWSTEAFF
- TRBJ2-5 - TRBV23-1 TGCGCCAGCAGTCAATCGAGATTGTACCAAGAGACCCAGTACTTC CASSQSRLYQETQYF
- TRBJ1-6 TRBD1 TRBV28 TGTGCCATCCCTTCGGACAGGGTCGAAAATTCACCCCTCCACTTT CAIPSDRVENSPLHF
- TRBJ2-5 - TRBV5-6 TGTGCCAGCACCGATGACATGGGAGAGACCCAGTACTTC CASTDDMGETQYF
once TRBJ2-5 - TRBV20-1 TGCAGTGCCCCTGTGGGACTCTTCGGATACTTC CSAPVGLFGYF
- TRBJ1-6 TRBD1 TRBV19 TGTGCCAGTAGCGCCGGGACAGGGAATTCACCCCTCCACTTT CASSAGTGNSPLHF
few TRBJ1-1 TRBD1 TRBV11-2 TGTGCCAGCAGCTTACAGAGGACAGGGGGCGGAGCTTTCTTT CASSLQRTGGGAFF
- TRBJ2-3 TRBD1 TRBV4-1 TGCGCCAGCAGCATCCAACAGGGGGCTTCACGAGATACGCAGTATTTT CASSIQQGASRDTQYF
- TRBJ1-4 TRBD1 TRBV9 TGTGCCAGCAGCCTCGGACAGGGGAATGAAAAACTGTTTTTT CASSLGQGNEKLFF
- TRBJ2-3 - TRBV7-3 TGTGCCAGCAGCCCGGGAGCTAGCACAGATACGCAGTATTTT CASSPGASTDTQYF
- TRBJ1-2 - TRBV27 TGTGCCAGCAGTTTGGGGGCAGCTAACTATGGCTACACCTTC CASSLGAANYGYTF
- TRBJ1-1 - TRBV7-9 TGTGCCAGCAGCTTGGGGAGTGGGAGGTACCTCCTCACTGAAGCTTTCTTT CASSLGSGRYLLTEAFF
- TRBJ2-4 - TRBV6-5 TGTGCCAGCACTAGGACAGAAAACATTCAGTACTTC CASTRTENIQYF
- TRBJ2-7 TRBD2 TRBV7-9 TGTGCCAGCAGCTTCCCGGGACTAAAGTACGAGCAGTACTTC CASSFPGLKYEQYF